These T cell receptor beta chains were read from a single sample in a study of blood T cell repertoires in COVID-19. Some clones are missing from TCRdb's copy, which holds only in-frame ones; the method was immunoSEQ multiplex PCR. Of about 200,000 clones listed, about 86% were seen once; the top ten hold about 6%. The sample taken for sequencing was peripheral blood. Receptor source: a man aged 55 to 69 who had recovered from COVID-19. The CDR3 runs from the conserved cysteine through the conserved F or W. A row's size may be missing; if present it is once, few, many or a size class.

CASSLGGAAPLHF	NA	TRBV7-2	TRBJ1-6
CASSLISYGYTF	NA	TRBV7-2	TRBJ1-2
CASSTGIRDNEQFF	NA	TRBV6-6	TRBJ2-1
CATCPGQGYTEAFF	once	TRBV6-5	TRBJ1-1
CASSYGGLGYTF	few	TRBV6-5	TRBJ1-2
CASSLNRASDTQYF	NA	TRBV11-2	TRBJ2-3
CASSIERDRGSDTQYF	NA	TRBV19	TRBJ2-3
CASSLVGGAPNEQFF	NA	TRBV5-1	TRBJ2-1
CASSPRTPTGTDDYGYTF	NA	TRBV18	TRBJ1-2
CASSPTPRVQYF	NA	TRBV12-3/TRBV12-4	TRBJ2-7
CASSSGQPTDTQYF	once	TRBV7-3	TRBJ2-3
CASSQEGTGSSTDTQYF	NA	TRBV4-1	TRBJ2-3
CASSPIGSRGNEQFF	NA	TRBV18	TRBJ2-1
CASSPGLLQETQYF	NA	TRBV7-3	TRBJ2-5
CASSVVPGGVNEQFF	many	TRBV9	TRBJ2-1
CASSVGVEGGYGYTF	NA	TRBV9	TRBJ1-2
CASSKGQFDSGNTIYF	once	TRBV27	TRBJ1-3
CASSISGPSSYNSPLHF	NA	TRBV19	TRBJ1-6
CASSYSGQGGYEQYF	NA	TRBV6-5	TRBJ2-7
CASSPTSGGSTDTQYF	NA	TRBV4-3	TRBJ2-3
CASSQGPGQGSQETQYF	many	TRBV4-3	TRBJ2-5
CASRPTGMSYNEQFF	few	TRBV6-5	TRBJ2-1
CAIRSGTSGDEQYF	once	TRBV10-3	TRBJ2-7
CASSQYTEAFF	few	TRBV7-9	TRBJ1-1
CASTISRGAYNEQFF	NA	TRBV6-5	TRBJ2-1
CASSLVVAGDEGYTF	NA	TRBV7-9	TRBJ1-2
CASSRGQGAYQPQHF	NA	TRBV28	TRBJ1-5
CASSFGQGASGNEQFF	NA	TRBV18	TRBJ2-1
CASSDSGQGVDTGELFF	few	TRBV19	TRBJ2-2
CASRLDRAEQYF	NA	TRBV2	TRBJ2-7
CASSTRIPGSGDTQYF	NA	TRBV19	TRBJ2-3
CASSQLGTGGLYSNQPQHF	once	TRBV27	TRBJ1-5
CSVSRAGEQYF	NA	TRBV29-1	TRBJ2-7
CASSLTAGGNEQYF	NA	TRBV3-1/TRBV3-2	TRBJ2-7
CASSSSEKLFF	NA	TRBV18	TRBJ1-4
CAIKTGTGISYEQYF	NA	TRBV10-3	TRBJ2-7
CASSGTSGGRDTQYF	NA	TRBV6-6	TRBJ2-3
CASSVSFQETQYF	NA	TRBV9	TRBJ2-5
CASSGIRASDTQYF	NA	TRBV11-3	TRBJ2-3
CSVSSGTGDAFF	NA	TRBV29-1	TRBJ1-1
CSVGRTVENTEAFF	NA	TRBV29-1	TRBJ1-1
CASSERAREGGIQYF	NA	TRBV2	TRBJ2-4
CAIKGDSSLESGNTIYF	NA	TRBV10-3	TRBJ1-3